This passage covers 27 T cell receptor beta chains from one sample sequenced in a study of blood T cell repertoires in COVID-19. Libraries were prepared by immunoSEQ multiplex PCR; TCRdb keeps only in-frame clonotypes and omits some of them. The sample holds hundreds of thousands of clones, around nine tenths seen once. Sequenced material: peripheral blood. The receptor set was obtained from a man aged 35 to 55 with acute or convalescent COVID-19.

This chain uses TRBV19 with TRBJ1-1; D is unclear. The CDR3 is 14 amino acids. Germline CDR1 reads LNHDA; CDR2 reads SQIVND (reference sequence). V gave up 6 bases and J gave up 0 bases, with 11 bases separating them. The CDR3 DNA follows: TGTGCCAGTAGACAGATCTGGATGAACACTGAAGCTTTCTTT. Translated, it gives CASRQIWMNTEAFF.

The rearrangement links TRBV23-1 to TRBJ2-7, with D maybe TRBD2 (6 bases). TRBV23-1 is recorded as an ORF, its role being uncertain. The CDR3 sequence is 12 residues long. With 8 bases removed from V and 5 bases from J, the gap between germline ends came to 13 bases. CDR3 in amino acids: CASPPRGNEQYF. In DNA, the CDR3 is TGCGCCAGCCCCCCTCGCGGGAACGAGCAGTACTTC.

The chain recombines TRBV12-5 with TRBJ1-5; D ambiguous. Trimming cost V 1 base and J 3 bases, with 4 bases left between them. The length of the CDR3 is 13 residues. CDR1 is LGHNT and CDR2 is FRNRAP in the germline V gene. CDR3 DNA: TGTGCTAGTGGTTTGGCAAACAATCAGCCCCAGCATTTT. It specifies CASGLANNQPQHF.

The chain uses TRBV6-5 and TRBJ1-2, with TRBD1 matching over 7 bases. This CDR3 is 14 amino acids long. Looked up from germline, CDR1 is MNHEY and CDR2 is SVGAGI. With 6 bases clipped from V and 1 base from J, the junction kept 5 bases outside the gene matches. CDR3 in DNA: TGTGCCAGCAGGGGACAGCAGAATAACTATGGCTACACCTTC. Translated: CASRGQQNNYGYTF.

This chain uses TRBV20-1 with TRBJ2-5; TRBD1 agrees at 10 bases. The CDR3 loop spans 14 amino acids. After removal of 3 bases from V and 4 bases from J, the junction contained 5 bases not matched to a gene. Per germline, CDR1 DFQATT and CDR2 SNEGSKA (reference sequence). Here the CDR3 DNA reads TGCAGTGCTAGTCAGGGACAGGGGAGAGAGACCCAGTACTTC. Amino acids: CSASQGQGRETQYF.

The CDR3 DNA reads as TGTGCCAGCAGCATAACAGGGTTGGATGGCTACACCTTC. Protein product: CASSITGLDGYTF. The chain couples TRBV7-6 to TRBJ1-2; weak D call: TRBD1 (6 bases). The CDR3 has 13 amino acids. Germline V gene data show CDR1 as SGHVS and CDR2 as FNYEAQ. V gave up 5 bases and J gave up 6 bases, with 13 bases separating them.

V usage is TRBV5-6 and J usage is TRBJ1-2, with 8 bases aligning to TRBD1. Trimming removed 3 bases from V and 0 bases from J; junction bases left unmatched: 10. Germline CDR1 SGHDT, CDR2 YYEEEE. The CDR3 contains 17 residues. The CDR3 here is CASSSRQGALANYGYTF. CDR3 coding DNA: TGTGCCAGCAGCTCCCGCCAGGGGGCCTTAGCTAACTATGGCTACACCTTC.

The genes are TRBV7-3 and TRBJ2-3; D uncertain. Deletions cut 3 bases from V and 6 bases from J, with 10 bases between. CDR3 length: 13 amino acids. Germline CDR1 is SGHTA and CDR2 is FQGTGA. The CDR3 DNA reads as TGTGCCAGCAGCTTTGGTCCCGGGGATACGCAGTATTTT. The encoded protein is CASSFGPGDTQYF.

This sequence joins TRBV5-4 and TRBJ1-5, with D possibly being TRBD1 (6 bases). Per the germline V gene, CDR1 is SGHNT and CDR2 is YYREEE (reference sequence). This CDR3 spans 14 amino acids. Between the trimmed V and J ends, which lost 4 bases and 1 base, there was a span of 9 bases. The CDR3: CASSLQGSNQPQHF. The CDR3 nucleotides are TGTGCCAGCAGCCTTCAGGGGAGCAATCAGCCCCAGCATTTT. The full variable domain, with the rest looked up from reference TRBV5-4 and TRBJ1-5, is ETGVTQSPTHLIKTRGQQVTLRCSSQSGHNTVSWYQQALGQGPQFIFQYYREEENGRGNFPPRFSGLQFPNYSSELNVNALELDDSALYLCASSLQGSNQPQHFGDGTRLSIL.

The CDR3 bases are TGCGCCAGCAGCCCCTCCCCGGCAGGACAGGCTCCGTTCTACAATGAGCAGTTCTTC. This encodes CASSPSPAGQAPFYNEQFF. The gene calls are TRBV4-1 and TRBJ2-1; 7 positions match TRBD1. The CDR3 covers 19 residues. V gave up 4 bases and J gave up 3 bases; unmatched junction bases: 18. Germline CDR1 MGHRA, CDR2 YSYEKL.

In regard to this clone: A read error may account for a junction end that differs from germline. J is TRBJ1-2 and V is TRBV5-1; 9 bases match TRBD1. Germline CDR1 is SGHRS and CDR2 is YFSETQ. CDR3 length: 12 residues. The DNA for the CDR3 is TGCGCCAGCAGCCAAGGGACAGGGAATGCACGCTTC. Translating it yields CASSQGTGNARF.

V is TRBV5-1 and J is TRBJ1-3; D unresolved. This CDR3 contains 13 residues. The V gene's germline CDR1 is SGHRS and CDR2 YFSETQ. V was shortened by 1 base and J by 2 bases, with 4 bases between the two germline ends. This chain's CDR3 is CASSLSPGNTIYF. The CDR3 DNA is TGCGCCAGCAGCTTGAGCCCTGGAAACACCATATATTTT.

This chain joins TRBV24-1 and TRBJ2-6; TRBD2 aligns across 7 bases. With V trimmed by 3 bases and J by 2 bases, 15 bases remained unmatched. The V gene's germline CDR1 is KGHDR and CDR2 SFDVKD. CDR3 size: 20 residues. This CDR3 reads CATSDIPGGPLGPGANVLTF. The CDR3 bases are TGTGCCACCAGTGATATACCGGGGGGACCCCTGGGGCCTGGGGCCAACGTCCTGACTTTC.

The chain is built from TRBV4-2 and TRBJ2-2; tentative D call: TRBD1 (6 bases). The germline V gene has CDR1 LGHNA and CDR2 YNFKEQ. The V end lost 4 bases, the J end lost 5 bases, and 14 bases lay between the germline ends. The CDR3 sequence is 15 residues long. CDR3 sequence reads: CASSPRGQGTGELFF. The CDR3 DNA is TGTGCCAGCAGCCCCAGGGGTCAGGGAACCGGGGAGCTGTTTTTT.

V is TRBV6-6 and J is TRBJ2-7; D is possibly TRBD2 (6 bases). The CDR3 runs to 14 residues. Germline CDR1 and CDR2: MNHNY and SVGAGI (reference sequence). The V end lost 7 bases, the J end lost 0 bases, and 13 bases lay between the germline ends. CDR3 sequence (DNA): TGTGCCAGCACCCCGGACGGGAGCTCCTACGAGCAGTACTTC. Its translation is CASTPDGSSYEQYF.

This rearrangement joins TRBV5-1 to TRBJ2-1; 11 nucleotides align to TRBD1. The germline V gene encodes CDR1 SGHRS and CDR2 YFSETQ. The V gene end was trimmed by 4 bases and the J gene end by 7 bases; junction bases not matched to a gene: 4. The CDR3 sequence is 14 residues long. CDR3 loop: CASSQGTGGNEQFF. CDR3 bases: TGCGCCAGCAGCCAAGGGACAGGGGGAAATGAGCAGTTCTTC.

The chain uses TRBV9 and TRBJ2-7; 7 bases are a match to TRBD2. Germline CDR1 and CDR2: SGDLS and YYNGEE. The CDR3 has 13 residues. Losses at the gene ends were 3 bases for V and 7 bases for J; bases not matched to a gene: 7. As DNA, the CDR3 is TGTGCCAGCAGCGCGCTCTTAGCGGGTGAGCAGTACTTC. This codes for CASSALLAGEQYF.

The rearrangement joins TRBV27 to TRBJ2-7; D remains unclear. Trimming took off 3 bases at V and 12 bases at J, with 18 bases between the two ends. This CDR3 has 13 amino acids. Per germline, CDR1 MNHEY and CDR2 SMNVEV (reference sequence). The CDR3 here is CASSLFLETRLYF. The CDR3 coding sequence is TGTGCCAGCAGTTTGTTCCTGGAGACTCGGCTGTACTTC.

The chain is built from TRBV10-2 and TRBJ1-1; D gene uncertain. V was trimmed by 7 bases and J by 3 bases, leaving 12 bases between them. The CDR3 covers 13 residues. Germline CDR1 WSHSY, CDR2 SAAADI. CDR3 DNA: TGCGCCAGCACAAAGATGAGGGACACTGAAGCTTTCTTT. Its protein product is CASTKMRDTEAFF.

The chain couples TRBV7-6 to TRBJ2-3, with a tentative D call TRBD2 (5 bases). With 3 bases removed from V and 0 bases from J, the gap between germline ends came to 7 bases. The germline CDR1 and CDR2 sequences are SGHVS and FNYEAQ. The CDR3 is 14 amino acids. The CDR3 region is CASSFAGSTDTQYF. CDR3 in DNA: TGTGCCAGCAGCTTTGCGGGTAGCACAGATACGCAGTATTTT.

The J gene is TRBJ2-1, the V gene TRBV19; 10 bases are a match to TRBD2. The CDR3 is 15 residues long. Germline loops: CDR1 LNHDA, CDR2 SQIVND (reference sequence). J gave up 2 bases and V 5 bases, and 3 bases lay outside the gene matches. In DNA form, the CDR3 reads TGTGCCAGTAGTGGTAGCGGGGGGCCCTACAATGAGCAGTTCTTC. Translated: CASSGSGGPYNEQFF.

V is TRBV7-6 and J is TRBJ2-7; TRBD1 matches at 9 bases. CDR1 and CDR2 from the germline V gene are SGHVS and FNYEAQ. Unmatched junction bases numbered 7, after V lost 3 bases and J lost 4 bases. CDR3 length: 15 amino acids. CDR3 coding DNA: TGTGCCAGCAGCTTGACGGACAGGGGTGGTTACGAGCAGTACTTC. Encoded protein: CASSLTDRGGYEQYF.

V gene TRBV12-1 combines with J gene TRBJ2-1; the listed D gene, TRBD1, was not tested against the DNA. TRBV12-1 is noted as a pseudogene. The CDR3 extends over 14 amino acids. The CDR3 DNA reads TGTGCCAGCAGCCCCCCGATAGGGGCGAATGAGCAGTTCTTC. Its protein is CASSPPIGANEQFF.

The chain links TRBV7-3 to TRBJ1-1, with 8 bases identical to TRBD1. V shed 2 bases and J 10 bases; nucleotides not matched to a gene: 6. The germline V gene has CDR1 SGHTA and CDR2 FQGTGA. The CDR3 has 13 residues. In nucleotides, the CDR3 is TGTGCCAGCAGCTTAGAATTGGGACAGGCAGCTTTCTTT. Its translation: CASSLELGQAAFF.

This sequence joins TRBV7-8 and TRBJ2-1, with TRBD1 identical over 7 bases. The CDR3 is 15 amino acids. The V segment lost 2 bases and the J segment 8 bases; nucleotides outside the gene matches: 9. From germline, CDR1 is SGHVS and CDR2 FQNEAQ. Here the CDR3 reads CASSLQTGLIYEQFF. DNA for the CDR3: TGTGCCAGCAGCTTACAGACAGGGTTGATCTATGAGCAGTTCTTC.

This chain uses TRBV6-5 with TRBJ1-6; D unresolved. Germline CDR1 reads MNHEY; CDR2 reads SVGAGI. Trimming left V 0 bases short and J 7 bases short, with 13 bases between. The CDR3 has 16 residues. DNA of the CDR3: TGTGCCAGCAGTTACTCGAGGGCAGGTATGAATTCACCCCTCCACTTT. This codes for CASSYSRAGMNSPLHF.

As to this clone: This CDR3 is also generated by other DNA sequences in the sample. The chain links TRBV3-1 (or the pseudogene TRBV3-2) to TRBJ1-2, with 7 bases matching TRBD1. V lost 2 bases and J lost 8; bases outside the gene matches: 5. The CDR3 runs to 13 residues. The germline V gene encodes CDR1 LGHDT and CDR2 YNNKEL (reference sequence). DNA of the CDR3: TGTGCCAGCAGCCAACGAACAGGGGACGGCTACACCTTC. This codes for CASSQRTGDGYTF.